This record looks at one TCR beta chain sequence and its context. V was trimmed by 5 bases and J by 4 bases, leaving 16 bases between them. The germline gives CDR1 SEHNR, CDR2 FQNEAQ (reference sequence). The CDR3 has 15 residues. Libraries were prepared by immunoSEQ multiplex PCR; TCRdb keeps only in-frame clonotypes and omits some of them. The data show some 130,000 clones, roughly 90% seen once. This entry is derived from a study of control samples from healthy donors and cancer patients. The source is a young man in good health. The sequencing input was blood. V is TRBV7-9 and J is TRBJ2-3; a weak D match, TRBD1 (6 bases). For the CDR3, the DNA is TGTGCCAGCAGCGCCCGGGCCCCAGGGGCAGATACGCAGTATTTT. Translation: CASSARAPGADTQYF.